Below are 22 T cell receptor beta chains sequenced from a single sample in a study of CD8 T cells in ankylosing spondylitis. TCRdb re-called the 5' RACE reads through MiXCR, storing one row per CDR3 protein. The sample has about 240,000 distinct CDR3 sequences, 20% to 30% seen once. Sequencing input: blood, either unsorted or a sorted T cell fraction (not recorded which). Receptors originate from a male donor with ankylosing spondylitis or in good health (not recorded which).

The sample holds many counts of this clonotype. V usage is TRBV12-3 or TRBV12-4 and J usage is TRBJ2-3, with D unclear. V lost 2 bases to trimming and J lost 4 bases, with 10 bases between them. This CDR3 contains 14 residues. CDR3 nucleotides: TGTGCCAGCAGTTTAAAGACCTCAGCAGATACGCAGTATTTT. This translates into CASSLKTSADTQYF.

The chain combines TRBV29-1 with TRBJ1-4; D may be TRBD1 (5 bases). CDR1 is SQVTM, CDR2 ANQGSEA, per germline. Trimming pared 4 bases from V and 7 bases from J, leaving 13 bases between. CDR3 length equals 13 residues. CDR3 in DNA: TGCAGCGTTGGCAGGGTGGAGGGTGAAAAACTGTTTTTT. Amino acids: CSVGRVEGEKLFF.

The rearrangement joins TRBV11-1 to TRBJ2-2, with 13 bases that match TRBD2. J was trimmed by 2 bases and V by 5 bases; bases with no gene match: 8. Germline CDR1 reads SGHAT; CDR2 reads FQDESV (reference sequence). The CDR3 spans 18 residues. The CDR3 region has the DNA TGTGCCAGCAGCGGAAGGACTAGCGGGGGCCCTAACACCGGGGAGCTGTTTTTT. Residues: CASSGRTSGGPNTGELFF.

In this sample, this clonotype turned up many times. V is TRBV28 and J is TRBJ2-7; TRBD1 aligns across 7 bases. V was clipped by 5 bases and J by 8 bases; unmatched bases: 15. This CDR3 region has 15 residues. Germline assignment: CDR1 MDHEN and CDR2 SYDVKM. This CDR3 reads CASSTTGTAQVKQYF. For the CDR3, the DNA is TGTGCCAGCAGTACCACCGGGACAGCCCAGGTGAAGCAGTACTTC.

This clonotype has a count of ten or more. The genes are TRBV20-1 and TRBJ2-7, with D tentatively TRBD1 or TRBD2 (6 bases each). Germline CDR1 reads DFQATT; CDR2 reads SNEGSKA (reference sequence). V lost 0 bases, J lost 2 bases, and 14 bases lay in between. The CDR3 spans 15 residues. The CDR3 sequence: CSARDPQGRTYEQYF. DNA for the CDR3: TGCAGTGCTAGAGATCCGCAGGGGAGGACCTACGAGCAGTACTTC.

The chain couples TRBV20-1 to TRBJ2-2; D unresolved. Germline CDR1 reads DFQATT; CDR2 reads SNEGSKA (reference sequence). The CDR3 runs 14 residues. Trimming removed 1 base at V and 1 base at J, with 7 bases between. CDR3 in DNA: TGCAGTGCTAGAGTCAGAAAGAACACCGGGGAGCTGTTTTTT. Residues: CSARVRKNTGELFF.

This clonotype occurred many times. The J gene is TRBJ2-1, the V gene TRBV10-3; perhaps TRBD1 as D (6 bases). Trimming removed 6 bases at V and 6 bases at J, with 9 bases between. The CDR3 runs to 12 residues. Looked up from germline, CDR1 is ENHRY and CDR2 is SYGVKD. CDR3 loop: CAISIQGNEQFF. In nucleotides, the CDR3 is TGTGCCATCAGCATACAGGGCAATGAGCAGTTCTTC.

The rearrangement uses TRBV3-1 and TRBJ2-5; 11 nucleotides align to TRBD2. Germline CDR1 reads LGHDT; CDR2 reads YNNKEL (reference sequence). Trimming cost V 2 bases and J 4 bases; bases outside gene matches: 6. This CDR3 contains 16 residues. The DNA for the CDR3 is TGTGCCAGCAGCCAAAGGAGGCTAGCGGGGGGAGAGACCCAGTACTTC. It yields the protein CASSQRRLAGGETQYF.

This rearrangement joins TRBV12-3 or TRBV12-4 to TRBJ2-2, with D tentatively TRBD1 (5 bases). The V end was cut by 6 bases, the J end by 1 base, with 12 bases between. CDR3 length equals 15 residues. DNA of the CDR3: TGTGCCAGCAGCCATCCGACAGTGAACACCGGGGAGCTGTTTTTT. Amino acid sequence: CASSHPTVNTGELFF.

This chain connects TRBV24-1 to TRBJ1-1, with D perhaps matching TRBD1 (5 bases). Trimming cost V 5 bases and J 8 bases, with 14 bases left between them. Germline CDR1 KGHDR, CDR2 SFDVKD. The CDR3 is made up of 13 amino acids. In DNA form, the CDR3 reads TGTGCCACCAGTGGTATTGGAGGGGCGGAAGCTTTCTTT. This sequence encodes CATSGIGGAEAFF.

This clonotype has a count of ten or more. This chain joins TRBV20-1 and TRBJ2-5, with D perhaps TRBD2 (5 bases). Looked up from germline, CDR1 is DFQATT and CDR2 is SNEGSKA (reference sequence). The V end was cut by 4 bases, the J end by 5 bases, with 17 bases between. The CDR3 runs to 14 residues. CDR3 amino acids: CSAKRQRFRETQYF. The CDR3 nucleotides are TGCAGTGCTAAACGTCAGCGGTTCAGGGAGACCCAGTACTTC.

The table lists this clonotype with a few counts. This chain connects TRBV5-5 to TRBJ1-2, with 9 positions matching TRBD1. The CDR3 is made up of 14 amino acids. Germline-derived CDR1 and CDR2 are SGHKS and YYEKEE (reference sequence). V shed 4 bases and J 5 bases; nucleotides not matched to a gene: 6. CDR3 in DNA: TGTGCCAGCAGCGGGATCGGACAGGGGTATGGCTACACCTTC. The encoded protein is CASSGIGQGYGYTF. Full variable domain (missing parts from reference TRBV5-5 and TRBJ1-2): DAGVTQSPTHLIKTRGQQVTLRCSPISGHKSVSWYQQVLGQGPQFIFQYYEKEERGRGNFPDRFSARQFPNYSSELNVNALLLGDSALYLCASSGIGQGYGYTFGSGTRLTVV.

The chain employs TRBV6-1 and TRBJ1-2; TRBD1 aligns across 9 bases. The CDR3 runs 14 residues. From germline, CDR1 is MNHNS and CDR2 SASEGT. V dropped 5 bases and J dropped 4; count of bases not matched to a gene: 5. CDR3 coding DNA: TGTGCCAGCAGTAGGGGACAGGGCGGCTATGGCTACACCTTC. Encoded protein: CASSRGQGGYGYTF.

This clonotype was counted many times. This rearrangement joins TRBV10-3 to TRBJ2-7; 7 nucleotides agree with TRBD2. The germline V gene has CDR1 ENHRY and CDR2 SYGVKD. This CDR3 is built from 14 residues. The ends lost 8 bases at V and 5 bases at J; junction bases unmatched: 12. The CDR3 nucleotides are TGTGCCATCCCGCCCCCCCCTAGCGGCCACGAGCAGTACTTC. It is translated as CAIPPPPSGHEQYF.

Many counts were recorded for this clonotype. The chain joins TRBV29-1 to TRBJ1-2; D perhaps matches TRBD1 (6 bases). Germline values: CDR1 SQVTM, CDR2 ANQGSEA. Between the trimmed V and J ends, which lost 2 bases and 8 bases, there was a span of 12 bases. The CDR3 covers 12 residues. The CDR3 nucleotides read TGCAGCGTTGAACCAGGACAGCAGGGCTACACCTTC. Translating gives CSVEPGQQGYTF. The whole variable domain, remainder taken from reference TRBV29-1 and TRBJ1-2, is SAVISQKPSRDICQRGTSLTIQCQVDSQVTMMFWYRQQPGQSLTLIATANQGSEATYESGFVIDKFPISRPNLTFSTLTVSNMSPEDSSIYLCSVEPGQQGYTFGSGTRLTVV.

This clonotype has a count of ten or more. The V call is TRBV7-9, the J call TRBJ2-2; perhaps TRBD2 as D (6 bases). The CDR3 spans 16 residues. Germline-derived CDR1 and CDR2 are SEHNR and FQNEAQ (reference sequence). Trimming shortened V by 0 bases and J by 6 bases, and 14 bases separated the two germline ends. CDR3 protein: CASSLAGGAFPGELFF. The CDR3 DNA sequence: TGTGCCAGCAGCTTAGCGGGCGGGGCATTCCCCGGGGAGCTGTTTTTT.

The rearrangement joins TRBV6-1 to TRBJ1-1, with a weak D call TRBD1 (5 bases). V lost 8 bases and J lost 1, with 14 bases in between. Germline V gene lookup returns CDR1 MNHNS and CDR2 SASEGT. The length of the CDR3 is 14 residues. As DNA, the CDR3 is TGTGCCAGCGGCCGCGGGGCTAAGAACACTGAAGCTTTCTTT. As protein: CASGRGAKNTEAFF.

This clonotype was detected a few times. V is TRBV5-1 and J is TRBJ2-1, with 9 bases that match TRBD2. The trim removed 0 bases at V and 6 bases at J, leaving 7 bases unmatched. CDR3 length: 16 amino acids. Germline CDR1 SGHRS, CDR2 YFSETQ. In nucleotides, the CDR3 is TGCGCCAGCAGCTTGGAGGGTAGCGGGGGACCCAATGAGCAGTTCTTC. It is translated as CASSLEGSGGPNEQFF.

This clonotype was seen just once. The CDR3 sequence is CASSLNGLRARGGELFF. In DNA, the CDR3 is TGTGCCAGCAGTTTAAACGGACTAAGGGCTAGGGGCGGGGAGCTGTTTTTT. The chain recombines TRBV28 with TRBJ2-2, with D possibly TRBD2 on 6 matching bases. Germline assignment: CDR1 MDHEN and CDR2 SYDVKM. This CDR3 contains 17 residues. Deletions cut 2 bases from V and 7 bases from J, with 20 bases between.

Turning to this clonotype: A read error may produce the germline difference seen at one junction end. The CDR3 DNA follows: TGTGCCAGCAGTTCCCCGGCGGGGAGGGAATTT. Amino acids: CASSSPAGREF. The chain is built from TRBV12-3 or TRBV12-4 and TRBJ1-3; D unresolved. The CDR3 totals 11 residues.

The chain combines TRBV28 with TRBJ2-5; D possibly corresponds to TRBD2 (6 bases). The CDR3 has 14 residues. Trimming removed 3 bases from V and 4 bases from J, with 12 bases in between. Germline V gives CDR1 MDHEN, CDR2 SYDVKM. CDR3 protein: CASSFGGSTETQYF. The CDR3, as DNA: TGTGCCAGCAGTTTCGGGGGTTCCACAGAGACCCAGTACTTC.

This clonotype occurred a few times. The chain is built from TRBV4-2 and TRBJ1-1; no clear D. Germline CDR1 and CDR2: LGHNA and YNFKEQ. Trimming shortened V by 3 bases and J by 1 base, and 21 bases separated the two germline ends. There are 18 residues in the CDR3. CDR3 bases: TGTGCCAGCAGCCAGATGGGCGCAGGAATGATGGGGAACACTGAAGCTTTCTTT. It yields the protein CASSQMGAGMMGNTEAFF.